The 32 T cell receptor beta chains in this list originate from one sample, sequenced in a study of memory CD4+ T cells and cytomegalovirus serostatus. Measured with immunoSEQ multiplex PCR; TCRdb has only the in-frame clones, and not every one. The data contain 40,000 to 55,000 clones, approximately 82% of them singletons. The sort gate was single viable CD3+CD4+CD8-CD45RO+ cells for memory CD4+ T cells. Material for sequencing was memory CD4+ T cells from blood. The receptor set was obtained from an adult in good health and CMV-seropositive.

The chain is built from TRBV6-1 and TRBJ1-5; 7 bases match TRBD1. The CDR3 sequence is 14 residues long. V shed 7 bases, J shed 4 bases, and the junction held 7 bases outside the gene matches. Germline CDR1 reads MNHNS; CDR2 reads SASEGT. CDR3 sequence (DNA): TGTGCCAGCATCCAGGGGGGGCAGAATCAGCCCCAGCATTTT. Protein: CASIQGGQNQPQHF.

This clone was picked up a small number of times. CDR3 nucleotides: TGCGCCAGCCACCCGGGACAGAACACCGGGGAGCTGTTTTTT. Protein product: CASHPGQNTGELFF. The gene calls are TRBV5-1 and TRBJ2-2; TRBD1 is a possible D gene (6 bases). Trimming stripped 7 bases from V and 1 base from J, with 11 bases between. This CDR3 has 14 amino acids. CDR1 and CDR2 (germline): SGHRS, YFSETQ.

The CDR3 DNA sequence: TGTGCCAGCAGCACTCGACAGGGTGAAGAGACCCAGTACTTC. It specifies CASSTRQGEETQYF. The chain links TRBV28 to TRBJ2-5; TRBD1 agrees at 7 bases. The CDR3 is 14 amino acids. The V and J ends lost 6 bases and 3 bases, in that order; junction bases with no gene match: 7. Germline CDR1 and CDR2: MDHEN and SYDVKM.

In its sample, this clone was seen a few times. V and J are TRBV6-1 and TRBJ1-2; D gene uncertain. The germline CDR1 and CDR2 sequences are MNHNS and SASEGT. V lost 1 base and J 1 base, leaving 4 bases between the germline ends. The CDR3 loop spans 13 amino acids. CDR3 coding DNA: TGTGCCAGCAGTGAAGGTGTTAACTATGGCTACACCTTC. Protein: CASSEGVNYGYTF.

This clone was counted only a few times. V usage is TRBV25-1 and J usage is TRBJ1-1; weak D call: TRBD1 (6 bases). Trimming shortened V by 3 bases and J by 7 bases, and 18 bases separated the two germline ends. From germline, CDR1 is MGHDK and CDR2 SYGVNS. The CDR3 has 15 residues. The CDR3 spells CASSESQGVGGEAFF. The CDR3 DNA follows: TGTGCCAGCAGTGAGTCCCAAGGGGTAGGGGGTGAAGCTTTCTTT.

The chain combines TRBV15 with TRBJ2-7, with no clear D. V lost 1 base, J lost 3 bases, and 10 bases lay in between. Germline loops: CDR1 LNHNV, CDR2 YYDKDF (reference sequence). This CDR3 is built from 14 residues. CDR3 sequence reads: CATSRGDTNYEQYF. In nucleotides, the CDR3 is TGTGCCACCAGCAGAGGTGACACGAACTACGAGCAGTACTTC.

The gene calls are TRBV7-9 and TRBJ1-2; maybe TRBD1 (5 bases). V was clipped by 2 bases and J by 3 bases, with 10 bases between them. The CDR3 runs 14 residues. Germline CDR1 SEHNR, CDR2 FQNEAQ (reference sequence). As DNA, the CDR3 is TGTGCCAGCAGCTTAAGCATGGGGGACTATGGCTACACCTTC. Amino acid sequence: CASSLSMGDYGYTF. The entire variable domain, with the rest obtained from reference TRBV7-9 and TRBJ1-2, is as follows: DTGVSQNPRHKITKRGQNVTFRCDPISEHNRLYWYRQTLGQGPEFLTYFQNEAQLEKSRLLSDRFSAERPKGSFSTLEIQRTEQGDSAMYLCASSLSMGDYGYTFGSGTRLTVV.

This clone appeared once. This chain joins TRBV21-1 and TRBJ1-5; TRBD1 is the table's D call, not checked against the DNA. TRBV21-1 is shown as a pseudogene. This CDR3 is built from 16 residues. Here the CDR3 DNA reads TGTGCCAGCAGCAAAGAGGGGCAGGGGCTCAATCAGCCCCAGCATTTT. Its translation is CASSKEGQGLNQPQHF.

The table lists this clone with a few counts. The chain has TRBV11-2 and TRBJ1-5, with D possibly matching TRBD1 (5 bases). The CDR3 has 15 amino acids. The ends were cut back, 2 bases at V and 3 bases at J, with 11 bases in the middle. Germline values: CDR1 SGHAT, CDR2 FQNNGV. The CDR3 DNA is TGTGCCAGCAGCTTATCCCCGACAGACAATCAGCCCCAGCATTTT. This translates into CASSLSPTDNQPQHF.

For this clone: This specimen includes other DNA sequences encoding the same CDR3. This sequence joins TRBV11-2 and TRBJ2-1, with a possible D match to TRBD2 (6 bases). There are 12 residues in the CDR3. V was trimmed by 1 base and J by 10 bases, leaving 8 bases between them. The germline V gene encodes CDR1 SGHAT and CDR2 FQNNGV. CDR3 in amino acids: CASSLVGGEQFF. Written as DNA, the CDR3 is TGTGCCAGCAGCTTAGTTGGGGGGGAGCAGTTCTTC.

This clone was seen a handful of times. The V and J genes are TRBV6-5 and TRBJ1-5, with 8 bases matching TRBD1. V was clipped by 9 bases and J by 3 bases; unmatched bases: 4. Germline V gives CDR1 MNHEY, CDR2 SVGAGI. This CDR3 has 13 amino acids. CDR3 region: CASRTGFNQPQHF. In DNA, the CDR3 is TGTGCCAGTAGGACAGGGTTCAATCAGCCCCAGCATTTT.

V and J are TRBV29-1 and TRBJ2-1; 12 bases line up with TRBD2. CDR1 is SQVTM and CDR2 is ANQGSEA in the germline V gene. V shed 2 bases, J shed 10 bases, and the junction held 12 bases outside the gene matches. The CDR3 extends over 16 amino acids. CDR3 sequence (DNA): TGCAGCGTTGAACTCTGGGCCGGACTAGCGGGAAGCGAGCAGTTCTTC. It codes for CSVELWAGLAGSEQFF.

In its sample, this clone was seen a few times. The V call is TRBV11-2, the J call TRBJ2-7; D not certain. Germline V gene sequence: CDR1 SGHAT, CDR2 FQNNGV. Trimming pared 6 bases from V and 0 bases from J, leaving 12 bases between. The length of the CDR3 is 14 residues. CDR3 DNA sequence: TGTGCCAGCAGGACCGGGTTTAGCTCCTACGAGCAGTACTTC. Translated, it gives CASRTGFSSYEQYF.

The chain employs TRBV20-1 and TRBJ2-7; D is undetermined. Germline CDR1 and CDR2: DFQATT and SNEGSKA (reference sequence). This CDR3 contains 11 residues. The V end lost 5 bases, the J end lost 3 bases, and 8 bases lay between the germline ends. CDR3 residues: CSALENYEQYF. The CDR3 nucleotides are TGCAGTGCTCTGGAGAACTACGAGCAGTACTTC.

This clone was observed once. The chain combines TRBV5-1 with TRBJ2-5; 9 nucleotides align to TRBD2. The CDR3 is made up of 15 amino acids. Germline V gene data show CDR1 as SGHRS and CDR2 as YFSETQ. J gave up 1 base and V 4 bases, and 5 bases lay outside the gene matches. The CDR3 DNA reads as TGCGCCAGCAGCCCTAGTAGCGGGAGCCAAGAGACCCAGTACTTC. Its protein product is CASSPSSGSQETQYF. Variable domain in full (rest from reference TRBV5-1 and TRBJ2-5): KAGVTQTPRYLIKTRGQQVTLSCSPISGHRSVSWYQQTPGQGLQFLFEYFSETQRNKGNFPGRFSGRQFSNSRSEMNVSTLELGDSALYLCASSPSSGSQETQYFGPGTRLLVL.

The chain uses TRBV25-1 and TRBJ2-1; D is perhaps TRBD1 (6 bases). Looked up from germline, CDR1 is MGHDK and CDR2 is SYGVNS. The CDR3 loop spans 13 amino acids. With 6 bases removed from V and 3 bases from J, the gap between germline ends came to 9 bases. CDR3 loop: CASRDRHYNEQFF. As DNA, the CDR3 is TGTGCCAGCAGGGACAGACACTACAATGAGCAGTTCTTC.

The chain joins TRBV7-8 to TRBJ2-1; D perhaps matches TRBD2 (6 bases). V lost 5 bases and J lost 1, with 15 bases in between. The CDR3 loop spans 16 amino acids. Germline CDR1 is SGHVS and CDR2 is FQNEAQ. The CDR3 reads CASSPRWGRSYNEQFF. The CDR3 nucleotides read TGTGCCAGCAGCCCCCGTTGGGGGAGGTCCTACAATGAGCAGTTCTTC.

The rearrangement joins TRBV27 to TRBJ2-4; D remains unclear. Trimming pared 6 bases from V and 9 bases from J, leaving 15 bases between. The V gene's germline CDR1 is MNHEY and CDR2 SMNVEV (reference sequence). The CDR3 covers 13 residues. CDR3 in DNA: TGTGCCAGCAGGGCCCTGAGTAGGTCCATTCAGTACTTC. This translates into CASRALSRSIQYF.

The rearrangement joins TRBV2 to TRBJ2-7; TRBD1 is a possible D gene (6 bases). The germline CDR1 and CDR2 sequences are SNHLY and FYNNEI. The CDR3 runs to 15 residues. The V and J ends lost 4 bases and 3 bases respectively, with 16 bases between them. The CDR3 loop is CASSVESPRGYEQYF. Here the CDR3 DNA reads TGTGCCAGCAGTGTGGAGTCCCCCAGGGGCTACGAGCAGTACTTC.

This chain connects TRBV7-9 to TRBJ1-2; D not certain. CDR1 is SEHNR, CDR2 FQNEAQ, per germline (reference sequence). Trimming took 5 bases from V and 3 from J, leaving 10 bases between them. This CDR3 spans 13 amino acids. CDR3 residues: CASSQPGYYGYTF. CDR3 DNA sequence: TGTGCCAGCAGCCAGCCCGGTTACTATGGCTACACCTTC.

This sequence joins TRBV6-6 and TRBJ1-2; maybe TRBD1 (5 bases). The CDR3 extends over 15 amino acids. The germline CDR1 and CDR2 sequences are MNHNY and SVGAGI (reference sequence). Trimming left V 6 bases short and J 4 bases short, with 18 bases between. DNA of the CDR3: TGTGCCAGCAGGCCTCCTTCGGGACGGCTCTATGGCTACACCTTC. Translated, it gives CASRPPSGRLYGYTF.

CDR3 DNA: TGTGCCAGCAGCTCCCCGGGGTGGGTCCAAGAGACCCAGTACTTC. Protein: CASSSPGWVQETQYF. This chain links TRBV7-9 with TRBJ2-5; TRBD2 is a possible D gene (5 bases). The ends were cut back, 4 bases at V and 1 base at J, with 13 bases in the middle. Germline lookup yields CDR1 SEHNR and CDR2 FQNEAQ (reference sequence). This CDR3 has 15 residues.

The V gene is TRBV7-9, the J gene TRBJ1-3, with a weak D call TRBD1 (5 bases). Trimming cost V 3 bases and J 1 base, with 13 bases left between them. This CDR3 is 16 amino acids long. CDR1 and CDR2 (germline): SEHNR, FQNEAQ (reference sequence). Here the CDR3 reads CASSFFGAASGNTIYF. In DNA form, the CDR3 reads TGTGCCAGCAGCTTCTTTGGGGCCGCTTCTGGAAACACCATATATTTT.

The chain joins TRBV5-4 to TRBJ1-3, with no clear D. There are 17 residues in the CDR3. The V gene's germline CDR1 is SGHNT and CDR2 YYREEE (reference sequence). The germline V and J ends were trimmed by 0 bases and 0 bases, with 13 bases remaining between them. CDR3 loop: CASSLAGGGSSGNTIYF. CDR3 nucleotide sequence: TGTGCCAGCAGCTTGGCGGGCGGCGGGAGCTCTGGAAACACCATATATTTT.

The chain uses TRBV25-1 and TRBJ2-3, with D uncertain. Germline CDR1 reads MGHDK; CDR2 reads SYGVNS. The CDR3 consists of 13 residues. V was shortened by 5 bases and J by 2 bases, with 8 bases between the two germline ends. The CDR3 nucleotides are TGTGCCAGCAGTTTACCGGCCACAGATACGCAGTATTTT. Protein: CASSLPATDTQYF.

V and J are TRBV11-2 and TRBJ1-1, with D unclear. This CDR3 is 12 amino acids long. The V end was cut by 5 bases, the J end by 5 bases, with 9 bases between. CDR1 is SGHAT and CDR2 is FQNNGV in the germline V gene. In nucleotides, the CDR3 is TGTGCCAGCAGCAGATTAGGGACTGAAGCTTTCTTT. Translation gives CASSRLGTEAFF.

The chain uses TRBV10-3 and TRBJ1-1; TRBD1 matches 7 bases. With V trimmed by 2 bases and J by 3 bases, 3 bases remained unmatched. Germline loops: CDR1 ENHRY, CDR2 SYGVKD. The CDR3 is 14 residues long. CDR3 DNA: TGTGCCATCAGTGAGGGTCAGGGGGACACTGAAGCTTTCTTT. It encodes CAISEGQGDTEAFF.

The chain employs TRBV7-2 and TRBJ1-2; no firm D call. The CDR3 consists of 13 residues. Germline CDR1 is SGHTA and CDR2 is FQGNSA. V lost 0 bases, J lost 7 bases, and 9 bases lay in between. The CDR3 loop is CASSLADVGGYTF. CDR3 DNA: TGTGCCAGCAGCTTAGCTGATGTGGGTGGCTACACCTTC.

The chain is built from TRBV6-5 and TRBJ1-1; maybe TRBD1 (5 bases). The CDR3 covers 13 residues. The V and J ends lost 4 bases and 1 base respectively, with 7 bases between them. Germline V CDR1 and CDR2: MNHEY, SVGAGI. CDR3 sequence reads: CASSFQGNTEAFF. Written as DNA, the CDR3 is TGTGCCAGCAGTTTTCAGGGGAACACTGAAGCTTTCTTT.

The V call is TRBV9, the J call TRBJ2-1; tentatively, D is TRBD1 or TRBD2 (5 bases each). CDR1 and CDR2 (germline): SGDLS, YYNGEE. The CDR3 has 15 residues. The V gene lost 2 bases and the J gene lost 5 bases, with 14 bases spanning the gap. CDR3 sequence reads: CASSVTGTHHNEQFF. The CDR3 DNA reads as TGTGCCAGCAGCGTCACCGGGACCCACCACAATGAGCAGTTCTTC.

The table lists this clone with a count of one. The chain has TRBV7-3 and TRBJ2-7; TRBD1 is a possible D gene (6 bases). CDR1 is SGHTA and CDR2 is FQGTGA in the germline V gene. The CDR3 loop spans 15 amino acids. V was trimmed by 0 bases and J by 6 bases, leaving 15 bases between them. DNA of the CDR3: TGTGCCAGCAGCTTAACGGGATCTCCAGGGGTCGAGCAGTACTTC. Protein product: CASSLTGSPGVEQYF. The full variable domain, rest sourced from reference TRBV7-3 and TRBJ2-7, is GAGVSQTPSNKVTEKGKYVELRCDPISGHTALYWYRQSLGQGPEFLIYFQGTGAADDSGLPNDRFFAVRPEGSVSTLKIQRTERGDSAVYLCASSLTGSPGVEQYFGPGTRLTVT.

The chain employs TRBV7-2 and TRBJ2-4; 11 nucleotides align to TRBD2. The CDR3 has 19 amino acids. Germline V gene data show CDR1 as SGHTA and CDR2 as FQGNSA. With V trimmed by 3 bases and J by 0 bases, 10 bases remained unmatched. This CDR3 is CASSLGGLAATLAKNIQYF. In DNA, the CDR3 is TGTGCCAGCAGCTTGGGGGGACTAGCGGCTACGCTAGCCAAAAACATTCAGTACTTC.